The source of this TCR beta chain is a study of a mutant IDH1 vaccine in newly diagnosed glioma. Of note for this clone: Its antigen remains unidentified.

The germline V and J ends were trimmed by 4 bases and 0 bases, with 7 bases remaining between them. This CDR3 is built from 14 residues. CDR1 and CDR2 (germline): SGHAT, FQNNGV. Sample time point: week 35, safety follow-up. What each vaccine dose contained was 300 ug of mutant IDH1 20-mer peptide, accompanied by topical imiquimod. Data came from immunoSEQ multiplex PCR; TCRdb stores just in-frame clones and leaves some out. The sample lists tens of thousands of clones, around three quarters occurring once. Sequencing used PBMCs, obtained from a glioma patient whose treatment included an IDH1 peptide vaccine. The rearrangement joins TRBV11-2 to TRBJ1-3; D remains ambiguous. This TCR derives from a man in his forties with glioma. Some clones in this sample may be carry-over from other donors' samples. In DNA, the CDR3 is TGTGCCAGCAGCTCAGCCATCTCTGGAAACACCATATATTTT. Its protein product is CASSSAISGNTIYF.